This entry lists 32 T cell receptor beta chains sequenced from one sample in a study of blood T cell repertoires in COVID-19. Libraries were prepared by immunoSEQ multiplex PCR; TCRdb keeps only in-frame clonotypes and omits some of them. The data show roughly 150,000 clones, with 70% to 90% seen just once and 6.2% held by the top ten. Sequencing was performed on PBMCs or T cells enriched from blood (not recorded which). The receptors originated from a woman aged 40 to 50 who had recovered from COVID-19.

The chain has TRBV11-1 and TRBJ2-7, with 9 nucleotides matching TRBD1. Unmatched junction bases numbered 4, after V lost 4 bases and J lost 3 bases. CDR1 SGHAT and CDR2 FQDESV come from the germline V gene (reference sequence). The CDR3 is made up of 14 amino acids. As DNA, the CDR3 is TGTGCCAGCAGCTCAACAGGGGGCGGCTACGAGCAGTACTTC. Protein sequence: CASSSTGGGYEQYF.

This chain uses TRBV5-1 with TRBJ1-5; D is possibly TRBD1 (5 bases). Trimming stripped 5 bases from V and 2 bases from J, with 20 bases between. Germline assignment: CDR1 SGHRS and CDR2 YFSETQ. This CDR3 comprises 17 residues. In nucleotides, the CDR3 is TGCGCCAGCAGTCAAGATCCCCAGGGTATGGGCAATCAGCCCCAGCATTTT. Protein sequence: CASSQDPQGMGNQPQHF.

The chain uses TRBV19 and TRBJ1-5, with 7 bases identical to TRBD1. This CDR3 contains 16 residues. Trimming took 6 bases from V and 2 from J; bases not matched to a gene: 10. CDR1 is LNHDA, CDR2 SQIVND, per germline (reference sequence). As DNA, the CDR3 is TGTGCCAGTAGCAAAGACAGGGTCCGTGGCAATCAGCCCCAGCATTTT. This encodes CASSKDRVRGNQPQHF. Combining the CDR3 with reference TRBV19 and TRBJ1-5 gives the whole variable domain DGGITQSPKYLFRKEGQNVTLSCEQNLNHDAMYWYRQDPGQGLRLIYYSQIVNDFQKGDIAEGYSVSREKKESFPLTVTSAQKNPTAFYLCASSKDRVRGNQPQHFGDGTRLSIL.

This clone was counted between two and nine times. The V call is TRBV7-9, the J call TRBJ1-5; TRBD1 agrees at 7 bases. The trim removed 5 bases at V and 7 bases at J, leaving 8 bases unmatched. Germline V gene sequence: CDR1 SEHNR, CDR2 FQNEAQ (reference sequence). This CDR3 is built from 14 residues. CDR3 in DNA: TGTGCCAGCAGCCCCCAGGGGGGCGGGCAGCCCCAGCATTTT. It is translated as CASSPQGGGQPQHF.

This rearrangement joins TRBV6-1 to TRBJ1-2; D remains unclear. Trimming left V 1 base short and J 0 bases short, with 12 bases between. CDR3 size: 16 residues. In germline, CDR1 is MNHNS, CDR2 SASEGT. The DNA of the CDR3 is TGTGCCAGCAGTGAAGGTGGAGCACTCGCTAACTATGGCTACACCTTC. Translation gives CASSEGGALANYGYTF.

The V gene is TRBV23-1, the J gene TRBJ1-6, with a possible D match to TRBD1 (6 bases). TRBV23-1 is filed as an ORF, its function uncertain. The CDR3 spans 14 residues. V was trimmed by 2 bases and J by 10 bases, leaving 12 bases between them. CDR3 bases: TGCGCCAGCAGTCAACCCAACAGGGAATCACCCCTCCACTTT. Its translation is CASSQPNRESPLHF.

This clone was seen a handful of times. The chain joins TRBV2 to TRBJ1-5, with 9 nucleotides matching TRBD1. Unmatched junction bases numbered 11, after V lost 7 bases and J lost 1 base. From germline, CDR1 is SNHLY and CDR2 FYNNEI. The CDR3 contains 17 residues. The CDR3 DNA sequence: TGTGCCAGCATGTGGAAACCGGGACAGGGAAGCAATCAGCCCCAGCATTTT. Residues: CASMWKPGQGSNQPQHF.

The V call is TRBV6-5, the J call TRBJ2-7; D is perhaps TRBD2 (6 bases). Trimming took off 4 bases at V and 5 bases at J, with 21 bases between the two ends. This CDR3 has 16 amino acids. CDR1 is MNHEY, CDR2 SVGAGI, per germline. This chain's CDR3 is CASSSAGTARNNEQYF. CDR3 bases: TGTGCCAGCAGTTCCGCCGGGACTGCGAGAAATAACGAGCAGTACTTC.

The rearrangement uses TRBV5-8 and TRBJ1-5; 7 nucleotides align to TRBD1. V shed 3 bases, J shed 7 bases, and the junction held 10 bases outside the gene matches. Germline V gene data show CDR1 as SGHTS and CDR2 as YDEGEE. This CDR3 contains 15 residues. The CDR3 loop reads CASSYEQGRGQPQHF. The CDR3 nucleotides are TGTGCCAGCAGCTACGAACAGGGGAGAGGGCAGCCCCAGCATTTT.

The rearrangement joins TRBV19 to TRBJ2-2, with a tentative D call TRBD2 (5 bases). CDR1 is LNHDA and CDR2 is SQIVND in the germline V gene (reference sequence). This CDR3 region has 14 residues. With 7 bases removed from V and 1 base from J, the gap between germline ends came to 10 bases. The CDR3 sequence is CASNRGWNTGELFF. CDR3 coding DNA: TGTGCCAGTAATCGCGGGTGGAACACCGGGGAGCTGTTTTTT.

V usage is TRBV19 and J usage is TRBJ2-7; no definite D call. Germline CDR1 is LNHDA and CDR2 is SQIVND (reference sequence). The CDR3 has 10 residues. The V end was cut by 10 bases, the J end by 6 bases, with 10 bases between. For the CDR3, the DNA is TGTGCCACCGGGTCGACCGAGCAGTACTTC. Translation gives CATGSTEQYF.

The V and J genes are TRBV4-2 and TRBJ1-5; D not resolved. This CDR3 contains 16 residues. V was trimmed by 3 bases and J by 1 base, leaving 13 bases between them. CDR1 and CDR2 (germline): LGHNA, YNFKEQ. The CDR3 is CASSQRADNSNQPQHF. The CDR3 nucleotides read TGTGCCAGCAGCCAGAGAGCCGATAACAGCAATCAGCCCCAGCATTTT.

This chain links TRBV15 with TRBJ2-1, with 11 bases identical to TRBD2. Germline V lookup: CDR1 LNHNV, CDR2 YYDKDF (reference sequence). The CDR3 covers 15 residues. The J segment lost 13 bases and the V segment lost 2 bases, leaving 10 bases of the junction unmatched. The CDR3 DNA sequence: TGTGCCACCAGCAGAATTAGCGGGGGGGCAAACGTACAGTTCTTC. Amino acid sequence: CATSRISGGANVQFF.

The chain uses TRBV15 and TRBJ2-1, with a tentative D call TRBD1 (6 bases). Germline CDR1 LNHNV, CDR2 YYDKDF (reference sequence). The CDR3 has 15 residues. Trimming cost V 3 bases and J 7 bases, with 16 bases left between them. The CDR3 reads CATSRARTAVNEQFF. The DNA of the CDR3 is TGTGCCACCAGCAGGGCCCGGACAGCGGTAAATGAGCAGTTCTTC.

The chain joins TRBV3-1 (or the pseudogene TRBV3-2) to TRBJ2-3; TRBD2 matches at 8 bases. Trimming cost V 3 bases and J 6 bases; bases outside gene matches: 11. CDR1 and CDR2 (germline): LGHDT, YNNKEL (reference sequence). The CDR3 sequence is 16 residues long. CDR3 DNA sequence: TGTGCCAGCAGCCAGATAAGCGGGGGCCACTGGGATACGCAGTATTTT. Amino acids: CASSQISGGHWDTQYF.

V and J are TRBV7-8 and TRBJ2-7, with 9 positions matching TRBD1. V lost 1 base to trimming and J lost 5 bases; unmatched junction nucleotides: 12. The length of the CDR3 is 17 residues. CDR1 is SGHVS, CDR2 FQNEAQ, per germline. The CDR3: CASSLGSHRTGANEQYF. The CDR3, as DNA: TGTGCCAGCAGCTTAGGGTCTCATAGGACAGGGGCTAACGAGCAGTACTTC.

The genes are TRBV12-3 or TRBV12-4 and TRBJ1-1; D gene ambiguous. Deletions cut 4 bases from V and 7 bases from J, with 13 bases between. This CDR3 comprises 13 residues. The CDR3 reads CASSYSRYVEAFF. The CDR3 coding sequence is TGTGCCAGCAGTTACTCAAGATATGTTGAAGCTTTCTTT.

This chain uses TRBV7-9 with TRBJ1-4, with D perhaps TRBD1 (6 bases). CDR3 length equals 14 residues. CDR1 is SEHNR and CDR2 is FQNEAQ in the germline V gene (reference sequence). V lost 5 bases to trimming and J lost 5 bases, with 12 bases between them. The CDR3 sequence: CASSETGTNEKLFF. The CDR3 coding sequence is TGTGCCAGCAGCGAAACAGGGACGAATGAAAAACTGTTTTTT.

In nucleotides, the CDR3 is TGTGCCAGCAGCTTAGGGGCGACAGCACCCACAGATACGCAGTATTTT. This gives the protein CASSLGATAPTDTQYF. The chain employs TRBV11-2 and TRBJ2-3; tentatively, D is TRBD1 (5 bases). The V end was cut by 1 base, the J end by 2 bases, with 13 bases between. This CDR3 spans 16 amino acids. Germline-derived CDR1 and CDR2 are SGHAT and FQNNGV. Full variable domain (remainder filled in from reference TRBV11-2 and TRBJ2-3): EAGVAQSPRYKIIEKRQSVAFWCNPISGHATLYWYQQILGQGPKLLIQFQNNGVVDDSQLPKDRFSAERLKGVDSTLKIQPAKLEDSAVYLCASSLGATAPTDTQYFGPGTRLTVL.

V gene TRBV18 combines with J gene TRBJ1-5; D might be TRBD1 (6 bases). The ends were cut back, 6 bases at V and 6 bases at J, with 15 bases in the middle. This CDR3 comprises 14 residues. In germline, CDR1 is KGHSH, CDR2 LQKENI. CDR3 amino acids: CASSLSGDGQPQHF. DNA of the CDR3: TGTGCCAGCTCCCTTTCAGGGGATGGTCAGCCCCAGCATTTT.

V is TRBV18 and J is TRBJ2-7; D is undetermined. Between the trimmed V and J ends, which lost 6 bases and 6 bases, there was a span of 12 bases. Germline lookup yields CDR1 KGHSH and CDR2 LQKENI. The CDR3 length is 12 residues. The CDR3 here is CASSPEVGEQYF. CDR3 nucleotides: TGTGCCAGCTCGCCCGAGGTGGGCGAGCAGTACTTC. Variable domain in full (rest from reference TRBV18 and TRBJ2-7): NAGVMQNPRHLVRRRGQEARLRCSPMKGHSHVYWYRQLPEEGLKFMVYLQKENIIDESGMPKERFSAEFPKEGPSILRIQQVVRGDSAAYFCASSPEVGEQYFGPGTRLTVT.

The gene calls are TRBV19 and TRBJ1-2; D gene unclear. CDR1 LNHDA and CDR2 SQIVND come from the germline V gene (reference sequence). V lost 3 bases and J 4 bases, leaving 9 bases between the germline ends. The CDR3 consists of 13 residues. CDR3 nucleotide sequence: TGTGCCAGTAGTATTAGTAGTGGCTATGGCTACACCTTC. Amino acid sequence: CASSISSGYGYTF.

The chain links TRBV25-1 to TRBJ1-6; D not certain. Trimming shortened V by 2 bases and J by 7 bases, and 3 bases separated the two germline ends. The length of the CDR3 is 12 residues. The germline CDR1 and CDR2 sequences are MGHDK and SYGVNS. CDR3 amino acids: CASSEGNSPLHF. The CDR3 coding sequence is TGTGCCAGCAGTGAAGGCAATTCACCCCTCCACTTT. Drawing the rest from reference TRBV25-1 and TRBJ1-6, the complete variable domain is EADIYQTPRYLVIGTGKKITLECSQTMGHDKMYWYQQDPGMELHLIHYSYGVNSTEKGDLSSESTVSRIRTEHFPLTLESARPSHTSQYLCASSEGNSPLHFGNGTRLTVT.

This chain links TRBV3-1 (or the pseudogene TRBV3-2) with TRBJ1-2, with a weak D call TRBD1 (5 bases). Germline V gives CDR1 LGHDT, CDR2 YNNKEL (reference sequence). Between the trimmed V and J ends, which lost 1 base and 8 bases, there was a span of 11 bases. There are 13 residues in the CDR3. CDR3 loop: CASSQGQGGGYTF. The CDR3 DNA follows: TGTGCCAGCAGCCAAGGCCAGGGTGGCGGCTACACCTTC.

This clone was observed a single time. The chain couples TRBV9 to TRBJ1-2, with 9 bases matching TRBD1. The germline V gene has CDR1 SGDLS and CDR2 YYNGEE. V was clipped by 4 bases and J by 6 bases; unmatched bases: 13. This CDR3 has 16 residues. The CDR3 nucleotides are TGTGCCAGCAGCACGACGGGACAGGGTGGACCGGATGGCTACACCTTC. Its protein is CASSTTGQGGPDGYTF. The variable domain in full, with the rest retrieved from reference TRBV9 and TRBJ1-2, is DSGVTQTPKHLITATGQRVTLRCSPRSGDLSVYWYQQSLDQGLQFLIQYYNGEERAKGNILERFSAQQFPDLHSELNLSSLELGDSALYFCASSTTGQGGPDGYTFGSGTRLTVV.

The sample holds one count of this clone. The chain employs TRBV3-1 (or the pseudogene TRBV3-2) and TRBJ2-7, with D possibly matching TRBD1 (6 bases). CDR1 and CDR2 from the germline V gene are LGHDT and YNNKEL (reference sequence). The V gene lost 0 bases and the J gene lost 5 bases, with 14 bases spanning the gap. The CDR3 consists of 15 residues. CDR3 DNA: TGTGCCAGCAGCCAAGACCTTACAGGGTTCAACGAGCAGTACTTC. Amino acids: CASSQDLTGFNEQYF.

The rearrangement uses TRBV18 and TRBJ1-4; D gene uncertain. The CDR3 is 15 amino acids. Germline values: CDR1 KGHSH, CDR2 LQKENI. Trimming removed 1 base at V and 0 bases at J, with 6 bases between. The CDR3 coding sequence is TGTGCCAGCTCACCACAGCAGGCAACTAATGAAAAACTGTTTTTT. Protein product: CASSPQQATNEKLFF.

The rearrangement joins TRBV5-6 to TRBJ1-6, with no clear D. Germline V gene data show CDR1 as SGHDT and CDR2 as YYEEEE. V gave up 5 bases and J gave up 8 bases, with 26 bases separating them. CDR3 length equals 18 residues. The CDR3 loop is CASRLVRRPPTIDSPLHF. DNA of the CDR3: TGTGCCAGCAGACTCGTACGGCGCCCTCCGACTATTGATTCACCCCTCCACTTT.

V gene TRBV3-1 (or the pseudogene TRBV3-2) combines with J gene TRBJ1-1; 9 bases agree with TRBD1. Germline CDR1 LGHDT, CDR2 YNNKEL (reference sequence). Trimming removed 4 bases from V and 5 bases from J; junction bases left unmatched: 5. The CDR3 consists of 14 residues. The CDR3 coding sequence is TGTGCCAGCAGCCGGGGACAGGGAGGTACTGAAGCTTTCTTT. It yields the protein CASSRGQGGTEAFF.

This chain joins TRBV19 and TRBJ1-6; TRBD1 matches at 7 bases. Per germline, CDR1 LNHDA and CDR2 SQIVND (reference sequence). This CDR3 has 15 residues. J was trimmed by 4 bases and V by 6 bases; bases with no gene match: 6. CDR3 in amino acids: CASREPGQYNSPLHF. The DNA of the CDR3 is TGTGCCAGTAGGGAACCGGGACAGTATAATTCACCCCTCCACTTT.

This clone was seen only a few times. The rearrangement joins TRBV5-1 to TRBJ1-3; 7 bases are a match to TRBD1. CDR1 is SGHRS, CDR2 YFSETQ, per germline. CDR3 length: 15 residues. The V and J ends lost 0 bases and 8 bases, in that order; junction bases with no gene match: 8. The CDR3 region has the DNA TGCGCCAGCAGCTTGGGCAGGGGAACAGGGGACACCATATATTTT. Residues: CASSLGRGTGDTIYF.

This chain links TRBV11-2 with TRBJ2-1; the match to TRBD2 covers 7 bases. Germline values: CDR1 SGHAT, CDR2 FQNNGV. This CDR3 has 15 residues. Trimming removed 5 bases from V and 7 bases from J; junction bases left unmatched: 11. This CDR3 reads CASSPRGASGNEQFF. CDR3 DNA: TGTGCCAGCAGCCCACGGGGTGCTAGCGGAAATGAGCAGTTCTTC.